A selection of T cell receptor beta chains follows, all from one sample in a study of PD-1 blockade in classical Hodgkin lymphoma. The protocol was immunoSEQ multiplex PCR, while the TCRdb copy is restricted to in-frame clones and leaves out a portion. The table lists some 21,000 clones, over 60% of them singletons. The sequencing used peripheral blood mononuclear cells (PBMCs), collected before the fourth cycle of nivolumab. Source of these receptors: a human donor with classical Hodgkin lymphoma. Both conserved end residues are part of each CDR3. Fields, in order: J gene, V gene, D gene, clone size, CDR3 DNA, CDR3 protein. The D gene is left open where the match is weak. Clone size, where shown, is once, few, many, or a class for clones that have expanded.

TRBJ2-2 TRBV4-3 - - TGCGCCAGCAGCCAGGACGGGACACCGAACACCGGGGAGCTGTTTTTT CASSQDGTPNTGELFF
TRBJ2-3 TRBV5-4 TRBD1 few TGTGCCAGCAGCCTCCAGGGGGCGCGCACAGATACGCAGTATTTT CASSLQGARTDTQYF
TRBJ2-3 TRBV10-3 TRBD1 few TGTGCCATCAGACCAACAGGGGGCAAGACAGCAGATACGCAGTATTTT CAIRPTGGKTADTQYF
TRBJ1-2 TRBV6-1 - - TGTGCCAGCAGCGAAACTCGGTACTATGGCTACACCTTC CASSETRYYGYTF
TRBJ2-3 TRBV2 TRBD1 few TGTGCCAGCAGGGACAGGGGGTTTTTAAAGGGAGATACGCAGTATTTT CASRDRGFLKGDTQYF
TRBJ2-1 TRBV7-9 - once TGTGCCAGCAGCTTCGTGACTGGGAACAATGAGCAGTTCTTC CASSFVTGNNEQFF
TRBJ2-1 TRBV9 TRBD2 - TGTGCCAGCAGCGTAGCAGGGACTAGCGGGGGCCTAAGAAACAATGAGCAGTTCTTC CASSVAGTSGGLRNNEQFF
TRBJ2-7 TRBV9 TRBD1 medium-sized TGTGCCAGCAGCAGAGCGGGACAGGGGAGCCACGAGCAGTACTTC CASSRAGQGSHEQYF
TRBJ2-1 TRBV30 - few TGTGCCTGGAGTCGGGACGTTGCGAATGAGCAGTTCTTC CAWSRDVANEQFF
TRBJ2-3 TRBV7-2 - - TGTGCCAGCAGCCCCTACGGAAACACTTTCACAGATACGCAGTATTTT CASSPYGNTFTDTQYF
TRBJ2-4 TRBV18 TRBD1 - TGTGCCAGCTCACCACTAGGGACAGGGTTAGCCAAAAACATTCAGTACTTC CASSPLGTGLAKNIQYF
TRBJ2-3 TRBV6-4 TRBD1 medium-sized TGTGCCAGCAGTGACCCGGGACAGTCAGATACGCAGTATTTT CASSDPGQSDTQYF
TRBJ2-3 TRBV9 TRBD2 few TGTGCCAGCAGCGTAGGCGGGAGGGCCACAGATACGCAGTATTTT CASSVGGRATDTQYF
TRBJ2-7 TRBV6-1 - - TGTGCCAGCAGCGACTACGAGCAGTACTTC CASSDYEQYF
TRBJ1-3 TRBV5-5 - - TGTGCCAGCAGCCAACAGGGCTCTGGAAACACCATATATTTT CASSQQGSGNTIYF
TRBJ2-5 TRBV19 TRBD1 - TGTGCCAGTAGTATTCAACAGGGGAGGACCCAGTACTTC CASSIQQGRTQYF
TRBJ1-4 TRBV6-1 - - TGTGCCAGCAGTGGCCAGGGTCATTCGGCTGAAAAACTGTTTTTT CASSGQGHSAEKLFF
TRBJ1-3 TRBV11-2 - - TGTGCCAGCAGCTTAGTGGGGGCTGGAAACACCATATATTTT CASSLVGAGNTIYF
TRBJ1-5 TRBV6-5 - - TGTGCCAGCAGTCCGAATAGCAATCAGCCCCAGCATTTT CASSPNSNQPQHF
TRBJ2-7 TRBV19 - - TGTGCCAGTAGTATTGCCCCACGCGAGGGGGGCGCCTACCACGAGCAGTACTTC CASSIAPREGGAYHEQYF
TRBJ1-1 TRBV7-2 - - TGTGCCAGCAGCCCCCAGAGAGGCAGGGGAGCTTTCTTT CASSPQRGRGAFF
TRBJ2-1 TRBV7-9 - few TGTGCCAGCAGCCTCCCACCCGGGGGTGAGTTCTTC CASSLPPGGEFF
TRBJ1-3 TRBV27 TRBD1 - TGTGCCAGCAGTTGCTACCGGGACAGGGTTTCGGGAAACACCATATATTTT CASSCYRDRVSGNTIYF
TRBJ1-1 TRBV5-1 - - TGCGCCAGCAGCTTGGTGACAGCGGGAGGCACTGAAGCTTTCTTT CASSLVTAGGTEAFF
TRBJ2-1 TRBV6-1 TRBD2 - TGTGCCAGCGAAAGCGGGGCCTCCTACAATGAGCAGTTCTTC CASESGASYNEQFF
TRBJ2-7 TRBV18 - - TGTGCCAGCTCACCCGTAGGGCGTGCCCTCTACGAGCAGTACTTC CASSPVGRALYEQYF
TRBJ1-2 TRBV19 TRBD1 - TGTGCCAGTAGTAGGTGGCAGGGGGCAGGCTATGGCTACACCTTC CASSRWQGAGYGYTF
TRBJ1-2 TRBV27 - - TGTGCCAGCACCCCGCTGGAGTCCCTTGGCTACACCTTC CASTPLESLGYTF
TRBJ1-5 TRBV10-3 - few TGTGCCATCAGTGAGTCGCTCGGGCAGCCCCAGCATTTT CAISESLGQPQHF
TRBJ2-1 TRBV29-1 - medium-sized TGCAGCGTTGTCGGGCAGTACAATGAGCAGTTCTTC CSVVGQYNEQFF
TRBJ2-7 TRBV2 - - TGTGCCAGCACCTCCCAGGGAGTCTCCTACGAGCAGTACTTC CASTSQGVSYEQYF
TRBJ1-2 TRBV4-2 TRBD1 - TGTGCCAGCAGTCGGGACAGCCGTCCTGGCTACACCTTC CASSRDSRPGYTF
TRBJ1-4 TRBV6-1 TRBD1 - TGTGCCAGCAGTGAACCGGGACAGATTAATGAAAAACTGTTTTTT CASSEPGQINEKLFF
TRBJ1-1 TRBV29-1 - - TGCAGCGTTGGTGGGGGACCGAACACTGAAGCTTTCTTT CSVGGGPNTEAFF
TRBJ2-3 TRBV4-3 - - TGCGCCAGCAGCTTTGACAGAGCAGATACGCAGTATTTT CASSFDRADTQYF
TRBJ1-5 TRBV27 TRBD1 once TGTGCCAGCAGTTCTCGACAGGGGGTACATAGCAATCAGCCCCAGCATTTT CASSSRQGVHSNQPQHF
TRBJ2-3 TRBV5-1 - once TGCGCCAGCAGCTCTACTACTAGGGGTACAGATACGCAGTATTTT CASSSTTRGTDTQYF
TRBJ1-5 TRBV12-5 TRBD1 - TGTGCTAGTGGCCAACAGGGGGCAGGCAATCAGCCCCAGCATTTT CASGQQGAGNQPQHF
TRBJ1-4 TRBV7-9 - - TGTGCCAGCAGCTTAACCACCGGGACGATTAATGAAAAACTGTTTTTT CASSLTTGTINEKLFF
TRBJ1-5 TRBV6-1 - - TGTGCCAGCGCCCCCCCGGGGGACAATCAGCCCCAGCATTTT CASAPPGDNQPQHF
TRBJ2-3 TRBV2 - - TGTGCCAGCAGTGGAACTAGTCCGAATACGCAGTATTTT CASSGTSPNTQYF